The sequence of this TCR beta chain was determined in a study of beta chain features in type 1 diabetes. Every isolated RNA sample was fully reverse transcribed, so sequencing captured expressed TCRB transcripts. Produced via immunoSEQ multiplex PCR; TCRdb's table is partial and in-frame only. The profile shows 200,000 to 250,000 clones, 9.5% to 13% of them singletons. V was shortened by 4 bases and J by 1 base, with 18 bases between the two germline ends. This CDR3 comprises 16 residues. Germline V gives CDR1 SGHRS, CDR2 YFSETQ. Points from the study as a whole: At VDJ recombination sites, type 1 diabetes patients had fewer insertions and more deleted nucleotides.

This clone has only a few counts. The antigen remains unidentified. This rearrangement joins TRBV5-1 to TRBJ2-7; TRBD1 or TRBD2 may be the D gene (5 bases each). Specimen: central memory CD4+ T cells from blood. The TCR was taken from a young man in good health. The chain's CDR3 is CASSPGTASLSYEQYF. The DNA of the CDR3 is TGCGCCAGCAGCCCGGGGACGGCGAGCTTGTCCTACGAGCAGTACTTC.